Listed here is a single T cell receptor beta chain. Antigen unknown. The record originates from a study of cytomegalovirus exposure and HLA in healthy donors. The overall study: A data release that came early held 80 million to 95 million unique TCRs from HLA-typed donors.

The PCR used 60 Vbeta and 13 Jbeta primers. Here immunoSEQ multiplex PCR was the method, and the copy in TCRdb shows in-frame clones only, minus some. The sample holds approximately 300,000 clones; approximately 85% are singletons and the top ten take 2% to 2.5%. Germline values: CDR1 PRHDT, CDR2 FYEKMQ (reference sequence). The CDR3 is made up of 16 amino acids. The junction had 13 bases not matched to a gene; V was cut back by 4 bases and J by 10 bases. Study-level results: Relative to equally common others, HLA-associated TCR beta chains showed greater clonal expansion in a later analysis. Highly shared variants forming one cluster were likely a sequencing artifact.

Sequencing was done on a sample of PBMCs. J is TRBJ2-1 and V is TRBV13; 10 nucleotides agree with TRBD1. The TCR sequence derives from a woman aged 40 to 50 in good health and CMV-seropositive. The CDR3 coding sequence is TGTGCCAGCAGCTACCCGGGACAGGGGTCCAGGGGGGAGCAGTTCTTC. It encodes CASSYPGQGSRGEQFF.